The rows below give T cell receptor beta chains drawn from one sample of a study of CD8+ T cells in alopecia areata. TCRdb's copy holds only in-frame clones and misses some; the assay was immunoSEQ multiplex PCR. This table holds about 180,000 clones, 59% found once. The sequencing here drew on CD4+ T cells sorted from blood, taken at week 0. The receptors shown here come from a human donor with alopecia areata. Each CDR3 is given with its conserved first and last residue. Fields, in order: J gene, D gene, CDR3 length, V gene, clone size, CDR3 protein, CDR3 DNA. The D gene is left open where the match is weak. Size is omitted from some rows. Given values are once, few, many or a class for expanded clones.

j_call: TRBJ2-3; d_call: -; cdr3_length: 14; v_call: TRBV4-1; clone_size: -; cdr3_aa: CASSRVPSTDTQYF; cdr3_nt: TGCGCCAGCAGCCGGGTCCCAAGCACAGATACGCAGTATTTT
j_call: TRBJ2-5; d_call: -; cdr3_length: 12; v_call: TRBV5-1; clone_size: -; cdr3_aa: CASRGLQETQYF; cdr3_nt: TGCGCCAGCAGGGGGCTTCAAGAGACCCAGTACTTC
j_call: TRBJ1-2; d_call: -; cdr3_length: 12; v_call: TRBV7-9; clone_size: few; cdr3_aa: CASSETGWSYTF; cdr3_nt: TGTGCCAGCAGCGAAACAGGTTGGAGCTACACCTTC
j_call: TRBJ1-2; d_call: TRBD1; cdr3_length: 14; v_call: TRBV4-2; clone_size: -; cdr3_aa: CASSQETGVYGYTF; cdr3_nt: TGTGCCAGCAGCCAAGAGACAGGGGTCTATGGCTACACCTTC
j_call: TRBJ2-7; d_call: -; cdr3_length: 14; v_call: TRBV5-6; clone_size: few; cdr3_aa: CASSFTGQLGEQYF; cdr3_nt: TGTGCCAGCAGCTTCACCGGACAGTTGGGCGAGCAGTACTTC
j_call: TRBJ1-6; d_call: -; cdr3_length: 12; v_call: TRBV30; clone_size: few; cdr3_aa: CAWSGTKSPLHF; cdr3_nt: TGTGCCTGGAGTGGGACTAAATCACCCCTCCACTTT
j_call: TRBJ1-2; d_call: -; cdr3_length: 16; v_call: TRBV19; clone_size: -; cdr3_aa: CASSIILRGSNYGYTF; cdr3_nt: TGTGCCAGTAGTATTATTTTGAGGGGCAGTAACTATGGCTACACCTTC
j_call: TRBJ2-7; d_call: TRBD2; cdr3_length: 15; v_call: TRBV9; clone_size: few; cdr3_aa: CASSVASGGAYEQYF; cdr3_nt: TGTGCCAGCAGCGTGGCTAGCGGGGGGGCGTACGAGCAGTACTTC
j_call: TRBJ2-3; d_call: -; cdr3_length: 10; v_call: TRBV29-1; clone_size: -; cdr3_aa: CSVDGDTQYF; cdr3_nt: TGCAGCGTTGATGGAGATACGCAGTATTTT
j_call: TRBJ2-6; d_call: -; cdr3_length: 19; v_call: TRBV27; clone_size: few; cdr3_aa: CASSPSRWQQSSGANVLTF; cdr3_nt: TGTGCCAGCAGTCCCTCCCGGTGGCAGCAAAGCTCTGGGGCCAACGTCCTGACTTTC